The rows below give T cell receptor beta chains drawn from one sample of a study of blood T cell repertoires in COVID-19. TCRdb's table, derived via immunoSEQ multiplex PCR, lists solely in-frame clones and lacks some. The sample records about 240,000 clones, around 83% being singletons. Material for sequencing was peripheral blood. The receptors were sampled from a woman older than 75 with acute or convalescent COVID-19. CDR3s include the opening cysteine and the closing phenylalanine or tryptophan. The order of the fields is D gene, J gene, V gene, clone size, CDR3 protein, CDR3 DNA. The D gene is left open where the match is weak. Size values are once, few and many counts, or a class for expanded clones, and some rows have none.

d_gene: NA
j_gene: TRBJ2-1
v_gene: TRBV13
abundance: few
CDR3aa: CASSLVGEYNEQFF
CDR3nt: TGTGCCAGCAGCTTAGTTGGGGAGTACAATGAGCAGTTCTTC

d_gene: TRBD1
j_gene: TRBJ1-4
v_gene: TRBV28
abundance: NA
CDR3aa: CASSPAGTAQGLEKLFF
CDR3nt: TGTGCCAGCAGTCCCGCCGGGACAGCCCAAGGTCTGGAAAAACTGTTTTTT

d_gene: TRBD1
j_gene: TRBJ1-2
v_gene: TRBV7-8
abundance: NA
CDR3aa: CASSLAWTGLASNYGYTF
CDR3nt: TGTGCCAGCAGCTTAGCCTGGACAGGCCTTGCATCTAACTATGGCTACACCTTC

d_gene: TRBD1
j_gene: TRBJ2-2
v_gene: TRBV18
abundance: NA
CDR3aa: CASSPGTGSTGELFF
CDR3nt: TGTGCCAGCTCACCCGGGACAGGAAGCACCGGGGAGCTGTTTTTT

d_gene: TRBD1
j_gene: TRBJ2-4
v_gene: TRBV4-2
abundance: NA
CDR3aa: CASSQDPLTGVRAKNIQYF
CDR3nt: TGTGCCAGCAGCCAAGACCCCCTGACAGGGGTCAGGGCCAAAAACATTCAGTACTTC

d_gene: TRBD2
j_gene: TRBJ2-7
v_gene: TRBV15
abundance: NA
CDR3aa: CATSRDRGDYEQYF
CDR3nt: TGTGCCACCAGCAGAGATCGGGGGGACTACGAGCAGTACTTC

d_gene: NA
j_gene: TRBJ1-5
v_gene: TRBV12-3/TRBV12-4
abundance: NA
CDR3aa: CASSLGAVQPQHF
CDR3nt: TGTGCCAGCAGTTTAGGGGCCGTTCAGCCCCAGCATTTT

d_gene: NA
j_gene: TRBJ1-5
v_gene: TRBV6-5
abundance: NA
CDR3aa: CASSDNRGNQPQHF
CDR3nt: TGTGCCAGCAGCGATAACAGGGGCAATCAGCCCCAGCATTTT

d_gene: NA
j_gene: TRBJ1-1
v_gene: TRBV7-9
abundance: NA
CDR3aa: CASNPRGSWMNTEAFF
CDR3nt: TGTGCCAGCAACCCTAGGGGTAGTTGGATGAACACTGAAGCTTTCTTT

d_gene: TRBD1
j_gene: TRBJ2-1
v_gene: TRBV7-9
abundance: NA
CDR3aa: CASSPYAGTGQYNEQFF
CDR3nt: TGTGCCAGCAGCCCGTACGCCGGGACAGGGCAGTACAATGAGCAGTTCTTC

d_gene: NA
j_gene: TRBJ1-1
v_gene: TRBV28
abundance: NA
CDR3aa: CASSLSLTGEAFF
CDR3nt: TGTGCCAGCAGTTTATCCCTGACTGGGGAAGCTTTCTTT

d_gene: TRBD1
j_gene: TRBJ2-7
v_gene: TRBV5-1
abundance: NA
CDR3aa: CASSSTGGSYEQYF
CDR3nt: TGCGCCAGCAGCTCTACAGGGGGCTCCTACGAGCAGTACTTC

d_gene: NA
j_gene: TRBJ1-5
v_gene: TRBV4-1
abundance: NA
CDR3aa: CAIPGNPNQPQHF
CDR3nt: TGCGCCATCCCGGGGAATCCCAATCAGCCCCAGCATTTT

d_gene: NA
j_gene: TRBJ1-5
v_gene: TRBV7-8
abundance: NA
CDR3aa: CASSQQGGSNQPQHF
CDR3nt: TGTGCCAGCAGCCAACAGGGAGGGAGCAATCAGCCCCAGCATTTT

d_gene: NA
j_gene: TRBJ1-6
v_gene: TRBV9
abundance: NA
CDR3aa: CASSVGGGGYNSPLHF
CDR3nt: TGTGCCAGCAGCGTAGGGGGAGGGGGCTATAATTCACCCCTCCACTTT

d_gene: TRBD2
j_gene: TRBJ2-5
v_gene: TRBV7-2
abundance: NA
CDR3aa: CASSLAHGLAGSPETQYF
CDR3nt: TGTGCCAGCAGCTTAGCGCATGGGCTAGCGGGGTCCCCGGAGACCCAGTACTTC

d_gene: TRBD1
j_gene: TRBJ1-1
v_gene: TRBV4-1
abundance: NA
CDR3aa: CASSLPRTGRGNTEAFF
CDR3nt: TGCGCCAGCAGCCTACCTAGGACAGGGAGAGGGAACACTGAAGCTTTCTTT

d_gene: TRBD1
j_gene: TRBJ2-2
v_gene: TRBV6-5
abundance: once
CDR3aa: CASSSGQAGTGELFF
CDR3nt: TGTGCCAGCAGTTCGGGACAGGCTGGAACCGGGGAGCTGTTTTTT

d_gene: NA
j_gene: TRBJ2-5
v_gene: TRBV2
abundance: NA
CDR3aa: CASRKDYQETQYF
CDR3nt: TGTGCCAGCAGGAAGGACTATCAAGAGACCCAGTACTTC

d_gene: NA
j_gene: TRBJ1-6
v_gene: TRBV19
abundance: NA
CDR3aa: CASSIRDVGSPLHF
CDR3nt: TGTGCCAGTAGTATAAGAGATGTTGGTTCACCCCTCCACTTT

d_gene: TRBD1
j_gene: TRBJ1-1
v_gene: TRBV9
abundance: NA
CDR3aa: CASSNTGVNTEAFF
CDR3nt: TGTGCCAGCAGCAATACAGGGGTAAACACTGAAGCTTTCTTT

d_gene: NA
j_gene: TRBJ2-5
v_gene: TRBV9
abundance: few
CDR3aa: CASSVASGFFLGDQETQYF
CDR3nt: TGTGCCAGCAGCGTAGCCAGCGGGTTCTTCCTGGGCGATCAAGAGACCCAGTACTTC

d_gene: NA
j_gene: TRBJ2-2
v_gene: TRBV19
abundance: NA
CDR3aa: CATRGATSTGELFF
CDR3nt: TGTGCCACACGGGGGGCTACAAGTACCGGGGAGCTGTTTTTT

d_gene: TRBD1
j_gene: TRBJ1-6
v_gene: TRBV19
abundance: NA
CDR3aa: CASSNRDRSSPLHF
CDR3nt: TGTGCCAGTAGTAACCGGGACAGATCTTCACCCCTCCACTTT

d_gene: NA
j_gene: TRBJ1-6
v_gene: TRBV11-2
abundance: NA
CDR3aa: CASSLGRNSPLHF
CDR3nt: TGTGCCAGCAGCTTAGGGCGGAATTCACCCCTCCACTTT

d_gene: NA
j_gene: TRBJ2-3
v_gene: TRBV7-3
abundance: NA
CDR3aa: CASSLGGAPDTQYF
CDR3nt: TGTGCCAGCAGCCTTGGAGGCGCGCCAGATACGCAGTATTTT

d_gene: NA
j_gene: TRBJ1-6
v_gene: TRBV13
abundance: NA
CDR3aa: CASSLSRSFGSPLHF
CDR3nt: TGTGCCAGCAGCTTATCCCGCAGTTTTGGTTCACCCCTCCACTTT

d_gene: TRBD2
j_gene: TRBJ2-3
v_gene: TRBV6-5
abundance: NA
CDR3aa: CASSPQAGTDTQYF
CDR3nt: TGTGCCAGCAGCCCCCAAGCGGGGACAGATACGCAGTATTTT

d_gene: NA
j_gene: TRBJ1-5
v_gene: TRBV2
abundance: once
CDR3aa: CASGGAGQPQHF
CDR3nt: TGTGCCAGCGGAGGGGCGGGACAGCCCCAGCATTTT

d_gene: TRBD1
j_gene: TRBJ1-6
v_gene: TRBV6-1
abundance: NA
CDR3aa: CASSEGDRVSSPLHF
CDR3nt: TGTGCCAGCAGTGAAGGGGACAGGGTCTCTTCACCCCTCCACTTT

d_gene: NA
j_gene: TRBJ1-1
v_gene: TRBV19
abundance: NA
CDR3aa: CASSSKRNTEAFF
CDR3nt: TGTGCCAGTAGCAGTAAGCGGAACACTGAAGCTTTCTTT

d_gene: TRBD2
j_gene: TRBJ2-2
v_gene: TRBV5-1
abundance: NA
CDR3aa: CASSLPLPGGTGELFF
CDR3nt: TGCGCCAGCAGCTTGCCCCTCCCGGGGGGCACCGGGGAGCTGTTTTTT

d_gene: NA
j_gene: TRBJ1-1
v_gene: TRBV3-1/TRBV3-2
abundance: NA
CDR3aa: CASGERTEAFF
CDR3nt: TGTGCCTCCGGGGAGCGCACTGAAGCTTTCTTT

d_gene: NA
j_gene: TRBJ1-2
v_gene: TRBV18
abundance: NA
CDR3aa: CASSPTSGGEQYGYTF
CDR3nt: TGTGCCAGCTCACCTACTTCTGGGGGGGAGCAGTATGGCTACACCTTC

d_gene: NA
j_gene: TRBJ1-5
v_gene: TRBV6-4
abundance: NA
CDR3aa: CARQGIQPQHF
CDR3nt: TGTGCCAGACAGGGTATTCAGCCCCAGCATTTT